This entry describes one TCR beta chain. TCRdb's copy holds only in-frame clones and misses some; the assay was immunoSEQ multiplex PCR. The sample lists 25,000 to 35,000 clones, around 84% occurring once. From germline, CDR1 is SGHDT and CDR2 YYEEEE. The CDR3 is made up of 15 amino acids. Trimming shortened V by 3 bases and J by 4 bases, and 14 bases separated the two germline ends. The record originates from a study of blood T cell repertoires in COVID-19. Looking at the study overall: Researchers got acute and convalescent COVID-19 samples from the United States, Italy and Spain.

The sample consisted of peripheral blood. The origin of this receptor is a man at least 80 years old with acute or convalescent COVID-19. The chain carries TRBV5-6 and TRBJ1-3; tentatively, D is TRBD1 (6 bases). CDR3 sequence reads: CASSSRSGVGNTIYF. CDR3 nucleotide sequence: TGTGCCAGCAGCTCTAGGTCAGGGGTCGGAAACACCATATATTTT.